These 7 T cell receptor beta chains came from one sample sequenced in a study of yellow fever vaccine responses in identical twins. TCRdb analysed the RT-PCR reads with MiXCR anew, one entry per CDR3 protein. The table has some 1,300 distinct CDR3 sequences, roughly 87% seen once. Sequenced here: T cells from blood (PBMCs), unsorted or a sorted subset (not recorded which), sampled before or after yellow fever vaccination (not recorded which). Receptors originate from a female donor who received the yellow fever vaccine.

The chain is built from TRBV27 and TRBJ1-4; 11 nucleotides align to TRBD1. The CDR3 has 15 residues. Germline V gene lookup returns CDR1 MNHEY and CDR2 SMNVEV (reference sequence). V lost 6 bases, J lost 8 bases, and 8 bases stayed unmatched. This CDR3 is CASRAPGQGVEKLFF. DNA for the CDR3: TGTGCCAGCAGAGCTCCGGGACAGGGGGTCGAAAAACTGTTTTTT.

This chain joins TRBV24-1 and TRBJ2-7; 7 positions agree with TRBD2. The CDR3 loop spans 14 amino acids. Germline-derived CDR1 and CDR2 are KGHDR and SFDVKD. The trim removed 2 bases at V and 0 bases at J, leaving 0 bases unmatched. The CDR3 loop reads CATSDSGGSYEQYF. CDR3 nucleotide sequence: TGTGCCACCAGTGATTCGGGAGGCTCCTACGAGCAGTACTTC.

The chain links TRBV20-1 to TRBJ1-1, with 7 bases lining up with TRBD1. Trimming at V came to 0 bases and at J to 6 bases, leaving 7 bases not matched to a gene. Germline V gives CDR1 DFQATT, CDR2 SNEGSKA (reference sequence). There are 14 residues in the CDR3. CDR3 loop: CSARDKGAGPEAFF. CDR3 DNA: TGCAGTGCTAGAGATAAGGGGGCCGGTCCTGAAGCTTTCTTT.

The table lists this clonotype with a few counts. The chain joins TRBV12-3 or TRBV12-4 to TRBJ2-1; D possibly uses TRBD1 or TRBD2 (5 bases each). V lost 6 bases to trimming and J lost 7 bases, with 19 bases between them. The CDR3 is 15 amino acids. CDR3 sequence reads: CASSLHVGVGNEQFF. The CDR3 DNA is TGTGCCAGCAGCCTCCATGTGGGGGTTGGGAATGAGCAGTTCTTC.

This clonotype was seen a single time. The rearrangement links TRBV11-3 to TRBJ2-1; D is possibly TRBD2 (5 bases). Trimming shortened V by 0 bases and J by 6 bases, and 12 bases separated the two germline ends. The length of the CDR3 is 15 residues. Per the germline V gene, CDR1 is SGHNT and CDR2 is YENEEA. The CDR3 protein is CASSLDSGSGNEQFF. For the CDR3, the DNA is TGTGCCAGCAGCTTAGATTCGGGAAGTGGCAATGAGCAGTTCTTC. Supplemented by reference TRBV11-3 and TRBJ2-1, the full variable domain reads EAGVVQSPRYKIIEKKQPVAFWCNPISGHNTLYWYLQNLGQGPELLIRYENEEAVDDSQLPKDRFSAERLKGVDSTLKIQPAELGDSAVYLCASSLDSGSGNEQFFGPGTRLTVL.

The chain recombines TRBV12-5 with TRBJ1-1; the D gene is possibly TRBD1 (5 bases). CDR3 length: 17 amino acids. Trimming cost V 6 bases and J 1 base, with 21 bases left between them. CDR1 LGHNT and CDR2 FRNRAP come from the germline V gene. CDR3 residues: CASGRPSGTRTNTEAFF. As DNA, the CDR3 is TGTGCTAGTGGCCGGCCGTCAGGGACTCGGACGAACACTGAAGCTTTCTTT.

The V call is TRBV27, the J call TRBJ2-5; perhaps TRBD2 as D (5 bases). The CDR3 is made up of 13 amino acids. Trimming took 6 bases from V and 4 from J, leaving 12 bases between them. The germline V gene encodes CDR1 MNHEY and CDR2 SMNVEV (reference sequence). The CDR3 DNA sequence: TGTGCCAGCAGGGAACTAGACCGAGAGACCCAGTACTTC. It is translated as CASRELDRETQYF.